Below, 8 T cell receptor beta chains from the same sample are listed, as sequenced in a study of T cell responses to AZD1222 COVID-19 vaccine. The table came from immunoSEQ multiplex PCR; TCRdb's copy has only in-frame clones and leaves some out. The sample carries about 110,000 clones, about 90% recorded once. This sample comprised peripheral blood, obtained on day 0 of AZD1222 vaccination. All receptors come from an adult in good health.

The rearrangement uses TRBV2 and TRBJ1-5; D call uncertain. This CDR3 comprises 16 residues. CDR1 and CDR2 from the germline V gene are SNHLY and FYNNEI. Deletions cut 2 bases from V and 6 bases from J, with 17 bases between. The CDR3 sequence: CASSEWRRDLTQPQHF. The CDR3 coding sequence is TGTGCCAGCAGTGAATGGCGGCGAGACCTCACTCAGCCCCAGCATTTT.

The CDR3 protein is CASSLVRLRDSETDTQYF. The CDR3 DNA is TGTGCCAGCAGCTTAGTCCGCCTCCGGGACTCCGAAACAGATACGCAGTATTTT. V usage is TRBV7-9 and J usage is TRBJ2-3; tentative D call: TRBD2 (6 bases). This CDR3 contains 18 residues. Germline CDR1 reads SEHNR; CDR2 reads FQNEAQ (reference sequence). V lost 1 base and J lost 3, with 20 bases in between.

The J gene is TRBJ1-6, the V gene TRBV15; D possibly corresponds to TRBD1 (6 bases). Germline loops: CDR1 LNHNV, CDR2 YYDKDF (reference sequence). The CDR3 is 15 residues long. V lost 0 bases and J lost 14, with 17 bases in between. CDR3 residues: CATSRDRGTNGALHF. DNA for the CDR3: TGTGCCACCAGCAGAGACAGGGGTACGAACGGAGCCCTCCACTTT.

This clone was picked up one time. CDR3 residues: CASSSDGGSGELFF. CDR3 sequence (DNA): TGCGCCAGCAGCTCCGACGGGGGGAGCGGGGAGCTGTTTTTT. The J gene is TRBJ2-2, the V gene TRBV5-1; 7 bases are a match to TRBD2. V lost 3 bases and J lost 7; bases outside the gene matches: 6. The CDR3 is 14 residues long. Germline V gene data show CDR1 as SGHRS and CDR2 as YFSETQ.

V and J are TRBV7-2 and TRBJ2-1, with TRBD1 matching over 7 bases. V shed 5 bases and J 0 bases; nucleotides not matched to a gene: 7. Per the germline V gene, CDR1 is SGHTA and CDR2 is FQGNSA. The CDR3 totals 16 residues. CDR3 sequence reads: CASSTQTGLSYNEQFF. CDR3 sequence (DNA): TGTGCCAGCAGCACCCAGACAGGGCTCTCCTACAATGAGCAGTTCTTC.

The chain couples TRBV19 to TRBJ1-2; tentatively, D is TRBD1 (5 bases). CDR3 length: 14 amino acids. The germline gives CDR1 LNHDA, CDR2 SQIVND (reference sequence). Trimming pared 3 bases from V and 1 base from J, leaving 9 bases between. CDR3 amino acids: CASSILQDNYGYTF. The DNA of the CDR3 is TGTGCCAGTAGTATCTTACAGGATAACTATGGCTACACCTTC.

The chain recombines TRBV2 with TRBJ2-7; D remains unclear. CDR1 and CDR2 from the germline V gene are SNHLY and FYNNEI. The V end lost 0 bases, the J end lost 3 bases, and 6 bases lay between the germline ends. The CDR3 has 13 amino acids. In nucleotides, the CDR3 is TGTGCCAGCAGTGAAGCAGGCCGCTACGAGCAGTACTTC. It codes for CASSEAGRYEQYF.

The chain combines TRBV11-1 with TRBJ1-1; 10 bases line up with TRBD1. Germline trimming cut 6 bases from V and 4 bases from J; bases unmatched to any gene: 11. CDR1 is SGHAT and CDR2 is FQDESV in the germline V gene (reference sequence). The CDR3 totals 16 residues. The CDR3 coding sequence is TGTGCCAGCAGGCCTATTGACAGGGGGCACGGCACTGAAGCTTTCTTT. It specifies CASRPIDRGHGTEAFF.